Listed here are 23 T cell receptor beta chains from one sample, sequenced in a study of blood T cells in healthy people across ages. A sample-barcoded 5' primer and a J-beta primer mix were used in a second PCR of roughly 7 to 11 cycles. TCRdb fed the 5' RACE reads into MiXCR, producing one record per CDR3 protein. The sample shows about 1,400,000 distinct CDR3 sequences, 42% of them seen only once. The sample taken for sequencing was blood. These receptors all stem from a woman in her late teens or twenties in good health.

This clonotype was observed at least ten times. The rearrangement joins TRBV7-2 to TRBJ2-1; tentatively, D is TRBD2 (6 bases). The CDR3 has 14 residues. The germline gives CDR1 SGHTA, CDR2 FQGNSA. The ends were cut back, 4 bases at V and 7 bases at J, with 14 bases in the middle. CDR3 residues: CASSYNTGGNEQFF. CDR3 coding DNA: TGTGCCAGCAGCTATAATACTGGAGGGAATGAGCAGTTCTTC. The entire variable domain, with the rest obtained from reference TRBV7-2 and TRBJ2-1, is as follows: GAGVSQSPSNKVTEKGKDVELRCDPISGHTALYWYRQSLGQGLEFLIYFQGNSAPDKSGLPSDRFSAERTGGSVSTLTIQRTQQEDSAVYLCASSYNTGGNEQFFGPGTRLTVL.

This clonotype was observed a few times. This sequence joins TRBV27 and TRBJ2-5; D is perhaps TRBD1 or TRBD2 (5 bases each). Germline loops: CDR1 MNHEY, CDR2 SMNVEV (reference sequence). CDR3 length equals 14 residues. The germline V and J ends were trimmed by 5 bases and 3 bases, with 13 bases remaining between them. The CDR3 spells CASSPRGYEETQYF. The CDR3 DNA reads as TGTGCCAGCAGTCCTCGGGGCTACGAAGAGACCCAGTACTTC.

Ten or more counts support this clonotype. V gene TRBV12-3 or TRBV12-4 combines with J gene TRBJ1-2; TRBD1 matches at 8 bases. The CDR3 extends over 16 amino acids. Losses at the gene ends were 6 bases for V and 1 base for J; bases not matched to a gene: 10. The CDR3 DNA follows: TGTGCCAGCAGACCGACAGACAGGGGTATTAACTATGGCTACACCTTC. It encodes CASRPTDRGINYGYTF.

The chain employs TRBV6-6 and TRBJ2-5, with a tentative D call TRBD2 (6 bases). The CDR3 covers 15 residues. Trimming took off 0 bases at V and 7 bases at J, with 15 bases between the two ends. Germline loops: CDR1 MNHNY, CDR2 SVGAGI (reference sequence). The CDR3 here is CASSYSMGGVGTQYF. CDR3 DNA sequence: TGTGCCAGCAGTTACTCGATGGGGGGAGTGGGGACCCAGTACTTC.

V usage is TRBV10-3 and J usage is TRBJ2-3; TRBD2 agrees at 8 bases. V gave up 10 bases and J gave up 2 bases; unmatched junction bases: 8. CDR1 ENHRY and CDR2 SYGVKD come from the germline V gene. The CDR3 consists of 14 residues. The CDR3 sequence: CATREAGDTDTQYF. In DNA, the CDR3 is TGTGCCACCCGGGAAGCGGGGGACACAGATACGCAGTATTTT.

This chain connects TRBV5-1 to TRBJ2-5, with TRBD2 matching over 9 bases. Trimming took 4 bases from V and 0 from J; bases not matched to a gene: 4. CDR1 SGHRS and CDR2 YFSETQ come from the germline V gene. This CDR3 comprises 15 residues. The chain's CDR3 is CASSRASGDQETQYF. In nucleotides, the CDR3 is TGCGCCAGCAGCCGGGCTAGCGGGGACCAAGAGACCCAGTACTTC.

The chain is built from TRBV6-5 and TRBJ2-1; the D is unclear. Germline V CDR1 and CDR2: MNHEY, SVGAGI. The CDR3 spans 14 residues. Between the trimmed V and J ends, which lost 2 bases and 2 bases, there was a span of 7 bases. CDR3 in DNA: TGTGCCAGCAGTTACGCGCAGACCTACAATGAGCAGTTCTTC. Translation: CASSYAQTYNEQFF.

V gene TRBV2 combines with J gene TRBJ2-3; D is ambiguous. The CDR3 totals 13 residues. The germline V and J ends were trimmed by 10 bases and 0 bases, with 11 bases remaining between them. Germline CDR1 reads SNHLY; CDR2 reads FYNNEI. Written as DNA, the CDR3 is TGTGCCACCCTGCCCGCTAGCACAGATACGCAGTATTTT. Translated: CATLPASTDTQYF.

The rearrangement uses TRBV10-3 and TRBJ2-1; weak D call: TRBD1 (5 bases). The end of the DNA is better explained by TRBJ2-7, so the J call may be wrong. The CDR3 loop spans 13 amino acids. The germline V gene encodes CDR1 ENHRY and CDR2 SYGVKD. CDR3 in amino acids: CAIRGVSYNEQYF. CDR3 in DNA: TGTGCCATCAGAGGGGTCTCCTACAATGAGCAGTACTTC.

In DNA, the CDR3 is TGCGCCAGCAGCCTCCAGGTAGGGATGAACACTGAAGCTTTCTTT. Translating it yields CASSLQVGMNTEAFF. The genes are TRBV5-1 and TRBJ1-1; D is unclear. Germline V gene data show CDR1 as SGHRS and CDR2 as YFSETQ. The CDR3 spans 15 residues. V was pared by 4 bases and J by 0 bases, with 13 bases between.

This clonotype was observed a handful of times. This sequence joins TRBV7-2 and TRBJ1-1; tentative D call: TRBD1 (6 bases). V lost 5 bases, J lost 3 bases, and 22 bases lay in between. The length of the CDR3 is 17 residues. CDR1 is SGHTA, CDR2 FQGNSA, per germline. CDR3 amino acids: CASSHAPGGTWDTEAFF. As DNA, the CDR3 is TGTGCCAGCAGCCACGCCCCCGGTGGGACATGGGACACTGAAGCTTTCTTT.

This clonotype was seen more than once but under ten times. This chain connects TRBV20-1 to TRBJ2-7, with D possibly being TRBD2 (6 bases). This CDR3 comprises 15 residues. Between the trimmed V and J ends, which lost 1 base and 4 bases, there was a span of 17 bases. Germline CDR1 reads DFQATT; CDR2 reads SNEGSKA (reference sequence). DNA for the CDR3: TGCAGTGCTAGAGGGGGCAGGGAGGACCGTTACGAGCAGTACTTC. This codes for CSARGGREDRYEQYF.

This clonotype occurred a few times. V is TRBV6-5 and J is TRBJ2-5; 11 bases match TRBD2. V lost 4 bases, J lost 3 bases, and 7 bases stayed unmatched. Germline assignment: CDR1 MNHEY and CDR2 SVGAGI. This CDR3 has 16 residues. CDR3 sequence reads: CASSSRTSGSKETQYF. The CDR3 bases are TGTGCCAGCAGTTCAAGGACTAGCGGGTCTAAAGAGACCCAGTACTTC.

In its sample, this clonotype was seen a few times. The J gene is TRBJ2-1, the V gene TRBV28; 7 bases are a match to TRBD2. In germline, CDR1 is MDHEN, CDR2 SYDVKM. V lost 5 bases to trimming and J lost 2 bases; unmatched junction nucleotides: 9. There are 16 residues in the CDR3. The CDR3 region is CASSVGRGRTYNEQFF. DNA of the CDR3: TGTGCCAGCAGTGTGGGGCGGGGGAGAACCTACAATGAGCAGTTCTTC.

This rearrangement joins TRBV11-2 to TRBJ1-2, with 11 bases that match TRBD1. After removal of 5 bases from V and 5 bases from J, the junction contained 7 bases not matched to a gene. Looked up from germline, CDR1 is SGHAT and CDR2 is FQNNGV. This CDR3 has 15 amino acids. CDR3 nucleotide sequence: TGTGCCAGCAGCCCGGGGACAGGGGGAAGATATGGCTACACCTTC. It translates to CASSPGTGGRYGYTF.

This clonotype was found a few times. The chain recombines TRBV12-3 or TRBV12-4 with TRBJ2-7; D is perhaps TRBD1 or TRBD2 (7 bases each). The CDR3 sequence is 16 residues long. V was trimmed by 1 base and J by 3 bases, leaving 16 bases between them. The CDR3 spells CASSLGDRAGVYEQYF. DNA of the CDR3: TGTGCCAGCAGTTTAGGTGACAGGGCGGGAGTCTACGAGCAGTACTTC.

This clonotype was counted a few times. The chain combines TRBV10-3 with TRBJ2-5; 9 bases map to TRBD2. Trimming removed 6 bases from V and 11 bases from J; junction bases left unmatched: 13. Germline CDR1 and CDR2: ENHRY and SYGVKD. The length of the CDR3 is 14 residues. CDR3: CAISDSGSANEQYF. The DNA of the CDR3 is TGTGCCATCAGCGATAGCGGGAGCGCCAATGAGCAGTACTTC.

This clonotype was counted only a few times. The chain is built from TRBV7-2 and TRBJ2-3, with D hard to call. The germline gives CDR1 SGHTA, CDR2 FQGNSA. The CDR3 consists of 14 residues. With 2 bases removed from V and 1 base from J, the gap between germline ends came to 7 bases. In DNA form, the CDR3 reads TGTGCCAGCAGCTTAATGCAGGGCACAGATACGCAGTATTTT. Encoded protein: CASSLMQGTDTQYF.

This clonotype was counted a single time. The chain has TRBV3-1 and TRBJ1-2; 10 bases agree with TRBD1. CDR3 length equals 15 residues. Germline CDR1 reads LGHDT; CDR2 reads YNNKEL (reference sequence). J was trimmed by 8 bases and V by 4 bases; bases with no gene match: 10. The CDR3 bases are TGTGCCAGCAGCCGCGTAAGACAGGGGGCCTGGGGCTACACCTTC. Encoded protein: CASSRVRQGAWGYTF. Full variable domain (missing parts from reference TRBV3-1 and TRBJ1-2): DTAVSQTPKYLVTQMGNDKSIKCEQNLGHDTMYWYKQDSKKFLKIMFSYNNKELIINETVPNRFSPKSPDKAHLNLHINSLELGDSAVYFCASSRVRQGAWGYTFGSGTRLTVV.

The rearrangement links TRBV14 to TRBJ2-2; possibly TRBD1 for D (6 bases). The ends were cut back, 4 bases at V and 0 bases at J, with 15 bases in the middle. Per germline, CDR1 SGHDN and CDR2 FVKESK. The CDR3 consists of 17 residues. The CDR3 DNA sequence: TGTGCCAGCAGCCCCAGGAAGGGGGTGTCGAACACCGGGGAGCTGTTTTTT. Its translation: CASSPRKGVSNTGELFF.

The chain links TRBV7-2 to TRBJ1-2; D gene uncertain. V lost 5 bases and J 4 bases, leaving 8 bases between the germline ends. The CDR3 runs 12 residues. Germline V gives CDR1 SGHTA, CDR2 FQGNSA. CDR3 residues: CASSITVYGYTF. The DNA for the CDR3 is TGTGCCAGCAGCATTACAGTCTATGGCTACACCTTC.

This clonotype was seen a handful of times. V usage is TRBV7-9 and J usage is TRBJ1-4, with TRBD1 identical over 9 bases. The V gene's germline CDR1 is SEHNR and CDR2 FQNEAQ (reference sequence). The CDR3 has 14 amino acids. With V trimmed by 3 bases and J by 7 bases, 3 bases remained unmatched. The CDR3 is CASSLGTGIEKLFF. The CDR3 DNA is TGTGCCAGCAGCTTGGGGACAGGGATTGAAAAACTGTTTTTT.

Concerning this clonotype itself: At one end the junction does not follow the germline gene, possibly because of a read error. The chain employs TRBV6-6 and TRBJ2-7; D unclear. Per the germline V gene, CDR1 is MNHNY and CDR2 is SVGAGI (reference sequence). The CDR3 extends over 12 amino acids. DNA for the CDR3: TGTACCAGCAGTTACTCGGTGGAAGAGCAGTACTTC. Its protein product is CTSSYSVEEQYF.